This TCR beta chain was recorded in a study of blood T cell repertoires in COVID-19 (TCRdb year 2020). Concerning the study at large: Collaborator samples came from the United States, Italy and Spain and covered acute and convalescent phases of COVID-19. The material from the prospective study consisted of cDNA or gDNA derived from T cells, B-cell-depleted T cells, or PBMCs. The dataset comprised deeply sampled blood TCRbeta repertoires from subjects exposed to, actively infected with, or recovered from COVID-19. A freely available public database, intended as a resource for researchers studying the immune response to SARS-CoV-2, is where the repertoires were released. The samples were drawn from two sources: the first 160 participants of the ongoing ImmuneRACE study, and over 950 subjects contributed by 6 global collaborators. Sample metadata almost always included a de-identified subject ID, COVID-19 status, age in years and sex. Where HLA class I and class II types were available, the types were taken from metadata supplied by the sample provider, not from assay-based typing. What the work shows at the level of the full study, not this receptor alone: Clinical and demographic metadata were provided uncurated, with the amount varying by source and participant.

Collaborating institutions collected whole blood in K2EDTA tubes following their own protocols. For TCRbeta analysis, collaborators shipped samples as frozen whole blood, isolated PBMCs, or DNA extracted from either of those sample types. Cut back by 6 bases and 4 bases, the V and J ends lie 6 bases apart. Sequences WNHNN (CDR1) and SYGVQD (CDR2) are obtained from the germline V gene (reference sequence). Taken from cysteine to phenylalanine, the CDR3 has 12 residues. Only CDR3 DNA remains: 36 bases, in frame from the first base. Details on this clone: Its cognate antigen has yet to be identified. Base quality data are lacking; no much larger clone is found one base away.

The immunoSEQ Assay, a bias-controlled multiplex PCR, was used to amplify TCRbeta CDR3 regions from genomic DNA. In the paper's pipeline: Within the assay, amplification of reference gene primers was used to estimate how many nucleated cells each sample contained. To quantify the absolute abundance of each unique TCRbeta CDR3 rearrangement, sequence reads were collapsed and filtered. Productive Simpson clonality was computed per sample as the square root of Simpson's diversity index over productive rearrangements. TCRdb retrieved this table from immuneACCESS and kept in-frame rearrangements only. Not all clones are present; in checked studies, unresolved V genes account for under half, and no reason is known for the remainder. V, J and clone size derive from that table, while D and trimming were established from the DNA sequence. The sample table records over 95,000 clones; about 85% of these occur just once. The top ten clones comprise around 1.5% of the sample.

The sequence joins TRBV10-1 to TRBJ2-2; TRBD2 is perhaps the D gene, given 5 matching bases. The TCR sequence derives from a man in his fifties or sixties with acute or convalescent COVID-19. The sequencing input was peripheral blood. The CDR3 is CASSRGTGELFF. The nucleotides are TGCGCCAGCAGCCGGGGCACCGGGGAGCTGTTTTTT.